The entry below describes one TCR beta chain. The target antigen is unknown. The assay was immunoSEQ multiplex PCR, and TCRdb's table has in-frame clones only and misses some. This sample carries about 140,000 clones, around 93% of them seen once, and the ten largest clones take under 14%. The CDR3 extends over 13 amino acids. V lost 5 bases to trimming and J lost 7 bases, with 14 bases between them. Germline CDR1 reads LNHNV; CDR2 reads YYDKDF (reference sequence). The record originates from a study of cytotoxic CD8 clonotypes in ibrutinib-treated CLL. General study findings and limits: Public clonotypes showed up rarely, and on treatment they shrank or held steady. Clonality increased with ibrutinib response but returned toward baseline at progression.

This material consisted of PBMCs, taken after 12 months of ibrutinib treatment. The source is a human donor with chronic lymphocytic leukemia. This chain links TRBV15 with TRBJ2-5, with D possibly TRBD2 on 6 matching bases. CDR3 sequence (DNA): TGTGCCACCAGCCTGGAGGGATACGTGACCCAGTACTTC. This sequence encodes CATSLEGYVTQYF.